The 7 T cell receptor beta chains reported below all come from one sample, sequenced in a study of blood T cells in healthy people across ages. Sample-barcoded 5' priming and a J-beta primer mix drove a second PCR of 7 to 11 cycles. From the 5' RACE reads, TCRdb called clonotypes with MiXCR, one entry per CDR3 protein. The sample shows 850,000 or so distinct CDR3 sequences, 29% of them seen only once. The sequencing input was blood. Receptors were obtained from a woman older than 75 in good health.

Notes on this clonotype: This is likely a read error, given that the CDR3 carries no conserved phenylalanine or tryptophan at its end. No DNA is shown, since the ends of the CDR3 on it are uncertain; the CDR3 is the one TCRdb lists. The chain recombines TRBV12-3 or TRBV12-4 with TRBJ2-3; the table's D gene call, TRBD1, was not cross checked with the DNA. The CDR3 totals 16 residues, both ends included. The CDR3 protein is CASSPGQGASTDTEYS.

V gene TRBV20-1 combines with J gene TRBJ2-4, with D possibly being TRBD1 (6 bases). The ends were cut back, 5 bases at V and 8 bases at J, with 16 bases in the middle. This CDR3 is 13 amino acids long. CDR1 and CDR2 (germline): DFQATT, SNEGSKA (reference sequence). The CDR3 bases are TGCAGTGCTTCACAGGGTGTGTTGGACATTCAGTACTTC. As protein: CSASQGVLDIQYF.

This clonotype was found a few times. This chain uses TRBV10-1 with TRBJ2-1, with 8 nucleotides matching TRBD2. V shed 10 bases, J shed 1 base, and the junction held 9 bases outside the gene matches. Germline CDR1 and CDR2: WNHNN and SYGVQD (reference sequence). The CDR3 totals 15 residues. CDR3 protein: CATTTSGPSYNEQFF. The CDR3 bases are TGCGCCACCACAACTAGCGGACCGTCCTACAATGAGCAGTTCTTC.

A few counts support this clonotype. The rearrangement uses TRBV5-1 and TRBJ2-1, with D uncertain. The end of the DNA aligns better with TRBJ2-7, so the J call may be wrong. The CDR3 covers 16 residues. Germline-derived CDR1 and CDR2 are SGHRS and YFSETQ. The CDR3 sequence: CASSLSPSSSYNEQYF. CDR3 bases: TGCGCCAGCAGCTTGTCCCCCTCGAGCTCCTACAATGAGCAGTACTTC.

The chain combines TRBV7-9 with TRBJ1-2; D is uncertain. Germline V lookup: CDR1 SEHNR, CDR2 FQNEAQ (reference sequence). The V gene lost 8 bases and the J gene lost 4 bases, with 20 bases spanning the gap. The CDR3 sequence is 15 residues long. The CDR3 is CASGESAPSSYGYTF. In DNA, the CDR3 is TGTGCCAGCGGGGAGTCGGCCCCCTCGTCCTATGGCTACACCTTC.

This clonotype occurred a few times. This chain uses TRBV12-3 or TRBV12-4 with TRBJ1-2, with TRBD1 as a possible D gene (5 bases). The CDR3 spans 15 residues. Between the trimmed V and J ends, which lost 3 bases and 1 base, there was a span of 12 bases. For the CDR3, the DNA is TGTGCCAGCAGTTTTCAGGGACGGCGTAACTATGGCTACACCTTC. Protein product: CASSFQGRRNYGYTF.

The rearrangement joins TRBV20-1 to TRBJ2-7, with a possible D match to TRBD1 (6 bases). TRBJ2-5 matches the DNA end more closely, so the J call is doubtful. The CDR3 extends over 15 amino acids. Looked up from germline, CDR1 is DFQATT and CDR2 is SNEGSKA (reference sequence). This chain's CDR3 is CSARASGHLRGTQYF. The DNA for the CDR3 is TGCAGTGCTAGAGCCTCGGGACACCTCAGGGGGACCCAGTACTTC.